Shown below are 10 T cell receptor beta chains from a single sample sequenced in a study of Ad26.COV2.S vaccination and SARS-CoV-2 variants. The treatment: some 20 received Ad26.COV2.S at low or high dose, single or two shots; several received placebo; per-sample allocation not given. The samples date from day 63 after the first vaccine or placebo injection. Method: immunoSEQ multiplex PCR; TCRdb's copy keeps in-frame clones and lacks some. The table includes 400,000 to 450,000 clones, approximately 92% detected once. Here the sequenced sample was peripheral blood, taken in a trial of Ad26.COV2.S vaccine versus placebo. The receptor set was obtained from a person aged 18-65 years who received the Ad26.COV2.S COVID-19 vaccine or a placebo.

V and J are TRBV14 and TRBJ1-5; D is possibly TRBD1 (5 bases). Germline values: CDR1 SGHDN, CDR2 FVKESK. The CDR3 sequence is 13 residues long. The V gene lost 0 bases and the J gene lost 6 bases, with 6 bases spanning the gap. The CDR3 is CASSQERGQPQHF. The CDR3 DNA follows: TGTGCCAGCAGCCAAGAAAGGGGTCAGCCCCAGCATTTT.

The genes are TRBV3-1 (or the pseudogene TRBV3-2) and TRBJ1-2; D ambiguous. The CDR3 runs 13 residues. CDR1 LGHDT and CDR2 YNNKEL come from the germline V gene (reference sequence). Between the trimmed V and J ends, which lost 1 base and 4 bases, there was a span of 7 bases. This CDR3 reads CASSQGGIYGYTF. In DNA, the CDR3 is TGTGCCAGCAGCCAAGGAGGGATCTATGGCTACACCTTC.

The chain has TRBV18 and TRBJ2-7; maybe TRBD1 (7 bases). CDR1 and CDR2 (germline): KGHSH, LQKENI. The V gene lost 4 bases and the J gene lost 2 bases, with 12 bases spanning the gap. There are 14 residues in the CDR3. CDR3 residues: CASSRGTDTYEQYF. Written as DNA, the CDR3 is TGTGCCAGCTCACGCGGGACAGATACCTACGAGCAGTACTTC.

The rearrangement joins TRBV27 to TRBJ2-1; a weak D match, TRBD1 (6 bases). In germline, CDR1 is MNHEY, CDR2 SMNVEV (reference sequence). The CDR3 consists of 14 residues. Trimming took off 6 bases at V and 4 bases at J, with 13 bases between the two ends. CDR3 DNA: TGTGCCAGCAGCCCCGGGACACCATACAATGAGCAGTTCTTC. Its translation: CASSPGTPYNEQFF.

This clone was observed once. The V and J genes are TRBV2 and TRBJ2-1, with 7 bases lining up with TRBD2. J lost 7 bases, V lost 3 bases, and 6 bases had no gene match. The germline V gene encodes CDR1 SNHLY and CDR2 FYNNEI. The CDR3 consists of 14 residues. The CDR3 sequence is CASSEAGGSNEQFF. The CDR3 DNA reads TGTGCCAGCAGTGAGGCCGGCGGGAGTAATGAGCAGTTCTTC.

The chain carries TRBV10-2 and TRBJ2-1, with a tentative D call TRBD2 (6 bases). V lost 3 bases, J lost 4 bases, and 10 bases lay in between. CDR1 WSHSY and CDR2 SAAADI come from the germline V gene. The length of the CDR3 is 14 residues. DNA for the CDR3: TGCGCCAGCAGTGACTGGAGGGGTTACAATGAGCAGTTCTTC. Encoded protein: CASSDWRGYNEQFF.

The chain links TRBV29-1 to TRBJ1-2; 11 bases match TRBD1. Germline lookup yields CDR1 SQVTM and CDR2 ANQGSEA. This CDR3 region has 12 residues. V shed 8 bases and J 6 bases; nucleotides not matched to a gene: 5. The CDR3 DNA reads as TGCAGCTCGGACAGGGGGCTGGATGGCTACACCTTC. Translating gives CSSDRGLDGYTF.

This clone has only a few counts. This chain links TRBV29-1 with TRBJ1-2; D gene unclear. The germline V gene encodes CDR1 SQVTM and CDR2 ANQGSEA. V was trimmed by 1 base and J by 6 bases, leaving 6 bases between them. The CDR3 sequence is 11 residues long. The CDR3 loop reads CSVEGVNGYTF. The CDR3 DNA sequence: TGCAGCGTTGAAGGTGTTAATGGCTACACCTTC. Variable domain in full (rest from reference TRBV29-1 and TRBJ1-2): SAVISQKPSRDICQRGTSLTIQCQVDSQVTMMFWYRQQPGQSLTLIATANQGSEATYESGFVIDKFPISRPNLTFSTLTVSNMSPEDSSIYLCSVEGVNGYTFGSGTRLTVV.

CDR3: CASSQGLAGAELFF. CDR3 coding DNA: TGTGCCAGCAGCCAAGGCCTAGCGGGAGCGGAGCTGTTTTTT. The chain combines TRBV3-1 (or the pseudogene TRBV3-2) with TRBJ2-2, with TRBD2 matching 10 bases. Trimming took 1 base from V and 10 from J; bases not matched to a gene: 3. Per germline, CDR1 LGHDT and CDR2 YNNKEL (reference sequence). The CDR3 length is 14 residues.

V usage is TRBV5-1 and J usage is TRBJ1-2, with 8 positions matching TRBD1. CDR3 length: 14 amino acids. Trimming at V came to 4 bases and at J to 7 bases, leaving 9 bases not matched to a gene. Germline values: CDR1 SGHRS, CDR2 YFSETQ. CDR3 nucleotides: TGCGCCAGCAGCCCCTCCGAGACAGGGGTTGGCTACACCTTC. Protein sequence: CASSPSETGVGYTF. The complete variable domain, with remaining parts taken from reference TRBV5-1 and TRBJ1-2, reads KAGVTQTPRYLIKTRGQQVTLSCSPISGHRSVSWYQQTPGQGLQFLFEYFSETQRNKGNFPGRFSGRQFSNSRSEMNVSTLELGDSALYLCASSPSETGVGYTFGSGTRLTVV.